This record looks at one T cell receptor (beta chain) sequence and its context. Only a few counts were recorded for this clonotype. The clone's antigen remains unknown. Per-base qualities were not stored, and no clone one base away is much larger. The data belong to a study of response to subunit inactivated influenza vaccine (dated by TCRdb to between 2017 and 2018). A note on the overall study: To follow how T cells responded to a trivalent subunit inactivated influenza vaccine, the researchers relied on deep quantitative profiling of the T cell receptor repertoire.

The research as a whole found: According to the authors, only a limited number of new T cells may be recruited by each seasonal influenza vaccination.

The method was RT-PCR. Sequencing relied on an Illumina HiSeq 2500. TCRdb reworked the public reads: Q25 trimming with fastp, MiXCR clone assembly, productive beta chains retained. Entries are consolidated by CDR3 protein sequence, retaining the most common genes and DNA. This sample holds about 500,000 distinct CDR3 sequences; about 15% were observed only once. The ten largest make up 3% of the sample. The junction carries 11 bases between V and J, which are trimmed by 1 base and 2 bases respectively. Its CDR3 holds 15 amino acids, cysteine through phenylalanine. The DNA shown is the 45-base CDR3, in frame from base 1. The germline V gene sets CDR1 to SGHVS and CDR2 to FNYEAQ.

Material: CD4+ T cells sorted from PBMCs, obtained around 25 months after vaccination. The V and J segments used are TRBV7-6 and TRBJ2-5; perhaps TRBD1 is the D gene, with 6 bases matching. This clonotype was obtained from a man in his fifties or sixties who received an inactivated influenza vaccine. Donor details come from another sample of the same person, matched by shared clones. In nucleotides, the sequence is TGTGCCAGCAGCTTAGAGGTCAGGGGACAAGAGACCCAGTACTTC. This sequence encodes CASSLEVRGQETQYF.